Each of the 28 T cell receptor beta chains below was sequenced from the same sample in a study of Ad26.COV2.S vaccination and SARS-CoV-2 variants. Assay used: immunoSEQ multiplex PCR; TCRdb lists only in-frame clones, some missing. This sample has 360,000 or so clones, with 87% found just once. Treatment in this sample: 15 to 20 received Ad26.COV2.S at low or high dose, single or two shots; about 5 received placebo; per-sample allocation not given. Vaccine and placebo recipients were sampled on day 63 after the first injection. The sample in question was peripheral blood, obtained in a trial of Ad26.COV2.S vaccine versus placebo. The receptors were sampled from a person between 18 and 65 years old who received the Ad26.COV2.S COVID-19 vaccine or a placebo.

The chain couples TRBV30 to TRBJ2-3; D gene ambiguous. Trimming left V 2 bases short and J 3 bases short, with 3 bases between. This CDR3 has 11 amino acids. Per the germline V gene, CDR1 is GTSNPN and CDR2 is SVGIG (reference sequence). CDR3 nucleotides: TGTGCCTGGAGTACGACAGATACGCAGTATTTT. Translating gives CAWSTTDTQYF.

This clone was seen only once. The chain combines TRBV12-3 or TRBV12-4 with TRBJ2-2; D is ambiguous. This CDR3 is 12 amino acids long. Trimming cost V 6 bases and J 8 bases, with 10 bases left between them. The CDR3 loop is CASSPPLGELFF. The DNA of the CDR3 is TGTGCCAGCAGCCCCCCCTTGGGGGAGCTGTTTTTT.

This chain uses TRBV9 with TRBJ1-1, with a tentative D call TRBD1 (5 bases). CDR3 length equals 13 residues. Germline CDR1 is SGDLS and CDR2 is YYNGEE. Trimming took 4 bases from V and 6 from J, leaving 13 bases between them. This CDR3 reads CASSRGAGAEAFF. The CDR3 bases are TGTGCCAGCAGCCGGGGCGCCGGGGCTGAAGCTTTCTTT.

The chain has TRBV11-2 and TRBJ2-7; 7 bases align to TRBD1. The CDR3 consists of 15 residues. Germline V gives CDR1 SGHAT, CDR2 FQNNGV. The V gene end was trimmed by 7 bases and the J gene end by 0 bases; junction bases not matched to a gene: 9. In nucleotides, the CDR3 is TGTGCCAGCACCAAGGGGGCAGGGGGCTCCTACGAGCAGTACTTC. Encoded protein: CASTKGAGGSYEQYF. Full variable domain (rest looked up from reference TRBV11-2 and TRBJ2-7): EAGVAQSPRYKIIEKRQSVAFWCNPISGHATLYWYQQILGQGPKLLIQFQNNGVVDDSQLPKDRFSAERLKGVDSTLKIQPAKLEDSAVYLCASTKGAGGSYEQYFGPGTRLTVT.

This clone has a single count. The J gene is TRBJ2-5, the V gene TRBV28, with 8 bases that match TRBD1. The CDR3 is 15 amino acids. V lost 7 bases to trimming and J lost 3 bases; unmatched junction nucleotides: 10. Germline V gene lookup returns CDR1 MDHEN and CDR2 SYDVKM. The CDR3 DNA sequence: TGTGCCAGCACTCCGGGACAGGCATTAGAAGAGACCCAGTACTTC. As protein: CASTPGQALEETQYF.

The chain is built from TRBV11-2 and TRBJ2-7; TRBD2 agrees at 7 bases. This CDR3 comprises 14 residues. J was trimmed by 5 bases and V by 0 bases; bases with no gene match: 4. Per germline, CDR1 SGHAT and CDR2 FQNNGV. Here the CDR3 reads CASSLDRGGDEQYF. CDR3 coding DNA: TGTGCCAGCAGCTTAGATCGTGGGGGGGACGAGCAGTACTTC.

The J gene is TRBJ2-5, the V gene TRBV9; D perhaps matches TRBD2 (6 bases). This CDR3 contains 15 residues. CDR1 and CDR2 (germline): SGDLS, YYNGEE. Trimming took 4 bases from V and 5 from J, leaving 18 bases between them. The CDR3 nucleotides are TGTGCCAGCAGCCCCCAGGCGGGGACGAGCGAGACCCAGTACTTC. It encodes CASSPQAGTSETQYF.

Notes on this clone: One junction end disagrees with the germline gene, perhaps due to a read error. This rearrangement joins TRBV7-9 to TRBJ2-7, with TRBD1 matching over 8 bases. The CDR3 is 16 residues long. Germline V CDR1 and CDR2: SEHNR, FQNEAQ (reference sequence). CDR3 nucleotides: TGTGCCAGCAGCCCCGATGGAGGGACAGGTACCTACGGGCAGTACTTC. Protein product: CASSPDGGTGTYGQYF.

The CDR3 protein is CASSRQGTYEQYF. CDR3 nucleotides: TGTGCCAGCAGCCGACAGGGGACCTACGAGCAGTACTTC. The chain uses TRBV4-2 and TRBJ2-7, with 8 bases fitting TRBD1. The V and J ends lost 4 bases and 2 bases, in that order; junction bases with no gene match: 1. This CDR3 region has 13 residues. Per germline, CDR1 LGHNA and CDR2 YNFKEQ.

This clone was seen once. The V gene is TRBV4-2, the J gene TRBJ2-2, with D possibly TRBD1 on 6 matching bases. The V end lost 2 bases, the J end lost 4 bases, and 17 bases lay between the germline ends. This CDR3 has 17 amino acids. Germline V CDR1 and CDR2: LGHNA, YNFKEQ. The CDR3, as DNA: TGTGCCAGCAGCCAAATTGCAGGACAGAGTCTCACCGGGGAGCTGTTTTTT. It codes for CASSQIAGQSLTGELFF.

This chain links TRBV9 with TRBJ2-3; D perhaps matches TRBD1 (5 bases). Trimming shortened V by 0 bases and J by 0 bases, and 11 bases separated the two germline ends. Per the germline V gene, CDR1 is SGDLS and CDR2 is YYNGEE. CDR3 size: 16 residues. The CDR3: CASSVAWGLSTDTQYF. In DNA form, the CDR3 reads TGTGCCAGCAGCGTAGCGTGGGGCCTTAGCACAGATACGCAGTATTTT.

The chain is built from TRBV18 and TRBJ1-5; D not certain. This CDR3 is built from 15 residues. The germline CDR1 and CDR2 sequences are KGHSH and LQKENI. V lost 2 bases, J lost 0 bases, and 8 bases lay in between. CDR3 loop: CASSPMRDSNQPQHF. In nucleotides, the CDR3 is TGTGCCAGCTCACCAATGAGGGATAGCAATCAGCCCCAGCATTTT. The full variable domain, its missing parts supplied by reference TRBV18 and TRBJ1-5, is NAGVMQNPRHLVRRRGQEARLRCSPMKGHSHVYWYRQLPEEGLKFMVYLQKENIIDESGMPKERFSAEFPKEGPSILRIQQVVRGDSAAYFCASSPMRDSNQPQHFGDGTRLSIL.

The rearrangement links TRBV20-1 to TRBJ2-7; unclear D gene. Germline assignment: CDR1 DFQATT and CDR2 SNEGSKA (reference sequence). V lost 3 bases, J lost 2 bases, and 8 bases lay in between. The CDR3 length is 12 residues. The CDR3 here is CSASNPAYEQYF. The CDR3 nucleotides read TGCAGTGCTAGTAATCCCGCCTACGAGCAGTACTTC.

The chain carries TRBV18 and TRBJ2-6; TRBD2 might be the D (6 bases). CDR1 is KGHSH, CDR2 LQKENI, per germline. V was shortened by 6 bases and J by 0 bases, with 12 bases between the two germline ends. The CDR3 loop spans 16 amino acids. The CDR3 protein is CASSPWRDSGANVLTF. CDR3 nucleotides: TGTGCCAGCTCTCCCTGGCGGGACTCTGGGGCCAACGTCCTGACTTTC.

The rearrangement uses TRBV6-1 and TRBJ1-2; D unclear. The germline V gene has CDR1 MNHNS and CDR2 SASEGT. This CDR3 has 16 residues. Between the trimmed V and J ends, which lost 2 bases and 4 bases, there was a span of 17 bases. CDR3 region: CASSEQAAFRVYGYTF. The CDR3 nucleotides read TGTGCCAGCAGTGAACAGGCGGCATTTCGGGTCTATGGCTACACCTTC.

This chain joins TRBV4-2 and TRBJ1-6, with no clear D. CDR3 length: 14 amino acids. V lost 4 bases, J lost 7 bases, and 11 bases lay in between. Per germline, CDR1 LGHNA and CDR2 YNFKEQ. CDR3 coding DNA: TGTGCCAGCAGCCCGCCCGAAGAAAATTCACCCCTCCACTTT. It specifies CASSPPEENSPLHF.

The chain couples TRBV19 to TRBJ2-5; D possibly corresponds to TRBD2 (7 bases). The length of the CDR3 is 15 residues. CDR1 and CDR2 (germline): LNHDA, SQIVND (reference sequence). Trimming stripped 2 bases from V and 2 bases from J, with 12 bases between. The DNA for the CDR3 is TGTGCCAGTAGTATAAGGGGGGGACAACAAGAGACCCAGTACTTC. Its protein is CASSIRGGQQETQYF.

This clone was counted a single time. The chain couples TRBV11-2 to TRBJ2-6, with D perhaps TRBD1 or TRBD2 (5 bases each). V was trimmed by 2 bases and J by 2 bases, leaving 7 bases between them. CDR3 length: 15 residues. CDR1 is SGHAT and CDR2 is FQNNGV in the germline V gene. CDR3 residues: CASSLMGAGANVLTF. CDR3 bases: TGTGCCAGCAGCTTAATGGGGGCTGGGGCCAACGTCCTGACTTTC.

This clone was observed once. The rearrangement uses TRBV11-3 and TRBJ2-3; no clear D gene. The CDR3 loop spans 15 amino acids. Germline CDR1 SGHNT, CDR2 YENEEA. V was clipped by 2 bases and J by 2 bases, with 11 bases between them. CDR3 nucleotides: TGTGCCAGCAGCTTAAGTGGGTTTCCCACAGATACGCAGTATTTT. Protein: CASSLSGFPTDTQYF.

The chain combines TRBV6-5 with TRBJ1-5, with D uncertain. Trimming stripped 1 base from V and 5 bases from J, with 6 bases between. CDR1 is MNHEY, CDR2 SVGAGI, per germline. The length of the CDR3 is 13 residues. The CDR3 DNA reads as TGTGCCAGCAGTTACTATATTGATCAGCCCCAGCATTTT. Protein sequence: CASSYYIDQPQHF.

This chain links TRBV6-2 or TRBV6-3 with TRBJ2-7; the match to TRBD1 covers 9 bases. Trimming at V came to 2 bases and at J to 2 bases, leaving 4 bases not matched to a gene. Per germline, CDR1 MNHEY and CDR2 SVGEGT. There are 15 residues in the CDR3. CDR3 sequence reads: CASSYRDRVAYEQYF. CDR3 bases: TGTGCCAGCAGTTACCGGGACAGGGTCGCCTACGAGCAGTACTTC.

This chain links TRBV5-8 with TRBJ2-1; possibly TRBD1 or TRBD2 for D (5 bases each). Germline V gives CDR1 SGHTS, CDR2 YDEGEE. CDR3 length equals 16 residues. V lost 3 bases and J lost 0, with 13 bases in between. The CDR3 protein is CASSSGTRSSYNEQFF. The CDR3 DNA is TGTGCCAGCAGCTCTGGGACGCGGAGCTCCTACAATGAGCAGTTCTTC.

Written as DNA, the CDR3 is TGTGCCAGCAGTTCGCGACAGGGGGCCCAAGAGACCCAGTACTTC. It yields the protein CASSSRQGAQETQYF. J is TRBJ2-5 and V is TRBV28; TRBD1 matches at 10 bases. The CDR3 runs to 15 residues. With 4 bases clipped from V and 1 base from J, the junction kept 3 bases outside the gene matches. Germline-derived CDR1 and CDR2 are MDHEN and SYDVKM.

The rearrangement uses TRBV15 and TRBJ2-7; D is undetermined. The V end was cut by 0 bases, the J end by 4 bases, with 7 bases between. Germline V CDR1 and CDR2: LNHNV, YYDKDF (reference sequence). This CDR3 has 13 residues. The CDR3 here is CATSREALYEQYF. Here the CDR3 DNA reads TGTGCCACCAGCAGAGAGGCGTTGTACGAGCAGTACTTC. The full variable domain, with the rest looked up from reference TRBV15 and TRBJ2-7, is DAMVIQNPRYQVTQFGKPVTLSCSQTLNHNVMYWYQQKSSQAPKLLFHYYDKDFNNEADTPDNFQSRRPNTSFCFLDIRSPGLGDTAMYLCATSREALYEQYFGPGTRLTVT.

The genes are TRBV3-1 (or the pseudogene TRBV3-2) and TRBJ1-2, with no clear D. The V gene lost 1 base and the J gene lost 8 bases, with 8 bases spanning the gap. CDR3 length: 12 residues. CDR1 and CDR2 from the germline V gene are LGHDT and YNNKEL (reference sequence). Here the CDR3 DNA reads TGTGCCAGCAGCCAAGGGACGAGGGGCTACACCTTC. It encodes CASSQGTRGYTF.

This clone was found once. J is TRBJ2-1 and V is TRBV7-3, with D unclear. Germline V gene lookup returns CDR1 SGHTA and CDR2 FQGTGA. Trimming removed 5 bases from V and 9 bases from J, with 11 bases in between. The CDR3 extends over 12 amino acids. CDR3 residues: CASSTPGSEQFF. In DNA form, the CDR3 reads TGTGCCAGCAGCACCCCGGGTAGTGAGCAGTTCTTC.

This clone was counted between two and nine times. The chain couples TRBV4-1 to TRBJ1-4, with TRBD1 as a possible D gene (5 bases). The CDR3 sequence is 15 residues long. Trimming pared 3 bases from V and 8 bases from J, leaving 16 bases between. In germline, CDR1 is MGHRA, CDR2 YSYEKL. The CDR3: CASSQDPGGVEKLFF. In DNA, the CDR3 is TGCGCCAGCAGCCAGGACCCGGGAGGGGTCGAAAAACTGTTTTTT.

This chain links TRBV3-1 (or the pseudogene TRBV3-2) with TRBJ1-3; D uncertain. The CDR3 extends over 12 amino acids. The germline V gene has CDR1 LGHDT and CDR2 YNNKEL (reference sequence). V gave up 7 bases and J gave up 3 bases, with 7 bases separating them. CDR3 sequence reads: CASMGVGNTIYF. As DNA, the CDR3 is TGTGCCAGCATGGGCGTTGGAAACACCATATATTTT.